The entry below describes one T cell receptor beta chain. Its antigen is not known. This record comes from a study of OX40 agonist ivuxolimab in advanced cancers. Turning to the study itself: With ivuxolimab, an agonistic anti-OX40 (CD134) antibody, patients were treated.

The V and J ends lost 1 base and 2 bases respectively, with 12 bases between them. This CDR3 contains 16 residues. Germline V gene sequence: CDR1 SGHTA, CDR2 FQGTGA. The protocol was immunoSEQ multiplex PCR, while the TCRdb copy is restricted to in-frame clones and leaves out a portion. In the table there are about 62,000 clones, 60% to 85% of which are singletons. Points from the study as a whole: Some nonresponders additionally presented with little normalized T-cell clonal expansion. CD8+ T cells (on average) carried more expanded clones than CD4+ T cells. Among the least clonally expanded were partial responders at 0.1-3.0 mg/kg.

V gene TRBV7-3 combines with J gene TRBJ2-1, with TRBD2 as a possible D gene (6 bases). Sequencing was performed on CD4+ or CD8+ T cells sorted from blood, taken in a trial of the OX40 agonist ivuxolimab. The source of this sequence is an adult with an advanced solid tumor such as melanoma, head and neck, liver or kidney cancer. The DNA of the CDR3 is TGTGCCAGCAGCTTAAGGCTAGCGATCACCTACAATGAGCAGTTCTTC. It encodes CASSLRLAITYNEQFF.